This T cell receptor (beta chain) is drawn from a study of T cell responses to AZD1222 COVID-19 vaccine. Whole-study results and caveats: An increase in Spike-specific TCR breadth and depth was observed after two AZD1222 doses. Scientists sampled the repertoires only once the peak T cell response had passed. Females made up more of the donors, who were largely white British, and clonal diversity may have come out too low. A reported finding is that nearly half of spike-specific TCRs target unmutated variant regions.

Comments on this clone: Its target is unknown.

Here immunoSEQ multiplex PCR was the method, and the copy in TCRdb shows in-frame clones only, minus some. Of 140,000 to 150,000 clones in the sample, 80% to 95% were seen once. This CDR3 is 15 amino acids long. Germline V gives CDR1 MNHNY, CDR2 SVGAGI (reference sequence). V lost 7 bases, J lost 8 bases, and 13 bases stayed unmatched. V gene TRBV6-6 combines with J gene TRBJ1-4; 7 bases align to TRBD1. The receptor comes from an adult in good health. This specimen consisted of peripheral blood, obtained on day 0 of AZD1222 vaccination. CDR3 loop: CASKAPGTVREKLFF. CDR3 DNA sequence: TGTGCCAGCAAAGCCCCCGGGACAGTCCGAGAAAAACTGTTTTTT.